One TCR beta chain is described in this entry. This specimen belongs to a study of siplizumab effects on memory and regulatory T cells. TCRdb keeps only in-frame clones here, not all; method: immunoSEQ multiplex PCR. The profile shows tens of thousands of clones, around 97% of them singletons. Trimming stripped 10 bases from V and 0 bases from J, with 13 bases between. Looked up from germline, CDR1 is MNHNS and CDR2 is SASEGT. This CDR3 has 14 amino acids. This receptor was obtained from a human donor in good health. The sequenced material came from naive CD4+ T cells sorted from blood. The genes are TRBV6-1 and TRBJ1-3; D uncertain. For the CDR3, the DNA is TGTGCCACCCTCAGGCTCGGCTCTGGAAACACCATATATTTT. Its translation: CATLRLGSGNTIYF.